This T cell receptor (beta chain) stems from a study of blood T cell repertoires in COVID-19. Study-level background: Researchers got acute and convalescent COVID-19 samples from the United States, Italy and Spain.

Per the original methods: Using reference gene primer amplification, nucleated cell counts were estimated. Assay: immunoSEQ multiplex PCR; the TCRdb copy retains only in-frame clones and omits some. D and trimming come from the DNA, and the V and J calls and clone size come from that table. The table includes approximately 140,000 clones, 80% to 90% detected once. Between the trimmed V and J ends, which lost 2 bases and 8 bases, there was a span of 15 bases. This CDR3 is 15 amino acids long. Germline CDR1 LGHDT, CDR2 YNNKEL (reference sequence). The material sequenced was peripheral blood. The chain links TRBV3-1 (or the pseudogene TRBV3-2) to TRBJ1-4; D is uncertain. The TCR originated in a human donor with acute or convalescent COVID-19. The donor label of this sample is uncertain. This chain's CDR3 is CASSQPSLHGEKLFF. DNA for the CDR3: TGTGCCAGCAGCCAACCATCCTTGCACGGGGAAAAACTGTTTTTT.